This T cell receptor beta chain was captured by sequencing in a study of cytomegalovirus exposure and HLA in healthy donors. TCRdb keeps only in-frame clones here, not all; method: immunoSEQ multiplex PCR. This table holds about 220,000 clones, 75% to 95% found once. The CDR3 is 15 residues long. Unmatched junction bases numbered 13, after V lost 7 bases and J lost 8 bases. From germline, CDR1 is LNHNV and CDR2 YYDKDF (reference sequence). The table lists this clone with a count of one. The sample comprised PBMCs. The chain links TRBV15 to TRBJ1-4; 7 positions match TRBD1. The origin of this receptor is a woman younger than 35 in good health and CMV-seronegative. The CDR3: CATTREMYRGEKLFF. CDR3 coding DNA: TGTGCCACCACCCGAGAGATGTACAGGGGAGAAAAACTGTTTTTT.